A single T cell receptor (beta chain) is shown here with its context. Its antigen is currently unknown. The number of samples from each patient was between 1 and 8, taken pretreatment and on-treatment. CDR3 size: 15 residues. The J segment lost 8 bases and the V segment lost 6 bases, leaving 11 bases of the junction unmatched. The V gene's germline CDR1 is SGHDT and CDR2 YYEEEE. This sample stems from a study of PD-L1 blockade in urothelial cancer. Study-wide context: Men with urothelial cancer arising in the bladder made up most of the 29 patients.

The assay was immunoSEQ multiplex PCR, and TCRdb's table has in-frame clones only and misses some. The sample yields tens of thousands of clones, about nine tenths seen once. Study results and limitations: Where pretreatment blood TCR clonality fell below the median, better survival was predicted.

The origin of this receptor is a woman in her seventies with urothelial cancer. This material consisted of PBMCs, taken around atezolizumab (anti-PD-L1) treatment. This rearrangement joins TRBV5-6 to TRBJ1-4, with TRBD1 matching 9 bases. The DNA of the CDR3 is TGTGCCAGCACTTACGGACAGGGGCTTGGCGAAAAACTGTTTTTT. This gives the protein CASTYGQGLGEKLFF.